What follows are 15 T cell receptor beta chains derived from one specimen sequenced in a study of blood T cell repertoires in COVID-19. Method: immunoSEQ multiplex PCR; TCRdb's copy keeps in-frame clones and lacks some. The sample consists of a few hundred thousand clones, about 87% of them appearing once. Material: peripheral blood. These receptor sequences come from a woman in her 50s with COVID-19, enrolled during active disease.

This sequence joins TRBV7-9 and TRBJ2-7; 7 positions match TRBD2. The germline CDR1 and CDR2 sequences are SEHNR and FQNEAQ (reference sequence). The ends lost 5 bases at V and 4 bases at J; junction bases unmatched: 8. This CDR3 comprises 14 residues. The CDR3 loop is CASSAQTAGYEQYF. Here the CDR3 DNA reads TGTGCCAGCAGCGCTCAGACAGCGGGGTACGAGCAGTACTTC.

This clone occurred once. At one of its ends the junction is not consistent with the germline gene, which may arise from a read error. The chain employs TRBV7-7 and TRBJ2-2; 7 nucleotides align to TRBD1. The germline gives CDR1 SSHAT, CDR2 FNYEAQ (reference sequence). The CDR3 spans 15 residues. The CDR3 reads CASSLDDRANGELFF. The CDR3, as DNA: TGTGCTAGCAGCTTAGACGACAGGGCTAATGGGGAGCTGTTTTTT.

The genes are TRBV9 and TRBJ1-4; 9 bases fit TRBD1. Germline V gives CDR1 SGDLS, CDR2 YYNGEE. CDR3 length: 16 amino acids. V lost 3 bases and J lost 8; bases outside the gene matches: 11. The CDR3, as DNA: TGTGCCAGCAGCGCTCGAACCGGGACAGGGCGAGAAAAACTGTTTTTT. Protein product: CASSARTGTGREKLFF.

The chain links TRBV7-2 to TRBJ1-1, with 7 nucleotides matching TRBD1. J gave up 0 bases and V 6 bases, and 16 bases lay outside the gene matches. The germline CDR1 and CDR2 sequences are SGHTA and FQGNSA. This CDR3 has 18 residues. In DNA form, the CDR3 reads TGTGCCAGCAGTCAATTTCTGCCCACCGGGACAGTGAACACTGAAGCTTTCTTT. Translated, it gives CASSQFLPTGTVNTEAFF.

J is TRBJ1-1 and V is TRBV5-4, with D tentatively TRBD1 (6 bases). The germline V gene has CDR1 SGHNT and CDR2 YYREEE (reference sequence). The ends were cut back, 4 bases at V and 4 bases at J, with 20 bases in the middle. The CDR3 totals 16 residues. The DNA of the CDR3 is TGTGCCAGCAGCCCCGAAGGACAGACCAGGGGCACTGAAGCTTTCTTT. It codes for CASSPEGQTRGTEAFF.

This clone was picked up a small number of times. The rearrangement joins TRBV7-9 to TRBJ2-1; 11 bases are shared with TRBD2. Germline CDR1 reads SEHNR; CDR2 reads FQNEAQ (reference sequence). J lost 8 bases, V lost 3 bases, and 9 bases had no gene match. The CDR3 contains 16 residues. The CDR3 DNA reads as TGTGCCAGCAGCTTGACTAGCGGGACAGTCTTCGATGAGCAGTTCTTC. It translates to CASSLTSGTVFDEQFF.

The V call is TRBV24-1, the J call TRBJ2-1, with TRBD1 identical over 10 bases. V trimming: 4 bases; J trimming: 7 bases; junction bases outside the gene matches: 6. This CDR3 is 15 amino acids long. CDR1 is KGHDR and CDR2 is SFDVKD in the germline V gene. Here the CDR3 reads CATSDLRTGGNEQFF. CDR3 nucleotide sequence: TGTGCCACCAGTGACCTAAGGACAGGGGGGAATGAGCAGTTCTTC.

The chain recombines TRBV7-2 with TRBJ2-7; 9 bases match TRBD2. The CDR3 spans 16 residues. The V segment lost 0 bases and the J segment 4 bases; nucleotides outside the gene matches: 7. The germline V gene encodes CDR1 SGHTA and CDR2 FQGNSA. The CDR3 region is CASSLAPSGRFYEQYF. Written as DNA, the CDR3 is TGTGCCAGCAGCTTAGCGCCCAGCGGGAGGTTTTACGAGCAGTACTTC.

V and J are TRBV6-5 and TRBJ2-7; D may be TRBD1 (6 bases). This CDR3 has 15 amino acids. Between the trimmed V and J ends, which lost 4 bases and 2 bases, there was a span of 15 bases. CDR1 is MNHEY and CDR2 is SVGAGI in the germline V gene. The CDR3 sequence: CASSSRTAQPYEQYF. The CDR3 bases are TGTGCCAGCAGTTCTCGGACAGCGCAACCCTACGAGCAGTACTTC.

The chain is built from TRBV7-8 and TRBJ2-2, with a possible D match to TRBD1 (6 bases). V was pared by 3 bases and J by 0 bases, with 8 bases between. The CDR3 extends over 15 amino acids. Germline CDR1 and CDR2: SGHVS and FQNEAQ. The CDR3 sequence: CASSFKGANTGELFF. The DNA for the CDR3 is TGTGCCAGCAGCTTCAAGGGGGCGAACACCGGGGAGCTGTTTTTT.

This clone was picked up a small number of times. The same CDR3 arises from other DNA sequences in this sample as well. The chain is built from TRBV29-1 and TRBJ2-7, with 9 positions matching TRBD1. The CDR3 runs 12 residues. Germline V CDR1 and CDR2: SQVTM, ANQGSEA. Losses at the gene ends were 6 bases for V and 2 bases for J; bases not matched to a gene: 2. In DNA, the CDR3 is TGCAGCGTGCGACAGGGGGCCTACGAGCAGTACTTC. This sequence encodes CSVRQGAYEQYF.

This clone was seen just once. The chain employs TRBV9 and TRBJ2-1, with 7 bases identical to TRBD2. CDR1 and CDR2 from the germline V gene are SGDLS and YYNGEE. The CDR3 has 17 residues. V lost 1 base to trimming and J lost 4 bases; unmatched junction nucleotides: 11. CDR3 sequence reads: CASSVRGSGPNYNEQFF. The CDR3 DNA is TGTGCCAGCAGCGTACGCGGGAGCGGGCCCAATTACAATGAGCAGTTCTTC. Full variable domain (remainder filled in from reference TRBV9 and TRBJ2-1): DSGVTQTPKHLITATGQRVTLRCSPRSGDLSVYWYQQSLDQGLQFLIQYYNGEERAKGNILERFSAQQFPDLHSELNLSSLELGDSALYFCASSVRGSGPNYNEQFFGPGTRLTVL.

This rearrangement joins TRBV29-1 to TRBJ2-5, with D tentatively TRBD1 (5 bases). V lost 4 bases and J 5 bases, leaving 11 bases between the germline ends. Germline V gene data show CDR1 as SQVTM and CDR2 as ANQGSEA. The CDR3 is 12 amino acids. The CDR3 DNA reads TGCAGCGTTGCCACAGGTGATGAGACCCAGTACTTC. Its protein product is CSVATGDETQYF.

CDR3 loop: CASSSKSGGLQETQYF. As DNA, the CDR3 is TGCGCCAGCAGCTCAAAATCGGGAGGCCTTCAAGAGACCCAGTACTTC. V usage is TRBV10-1 and J usage is TRBJ2-5; 7 nucleotides agree with TRBD2. CDR3 length equals 16 residues. Germline loops: CDR1 WNHNN, CDR2 SYGVQD (reference sequence). Germline trimming cut 6 bases from V and 2 bases from J; bases unmatched to any gene: 12.

V and J are TRBV10-3 and TRBJ2-2; the match to TRBD1 covers 7 bases. Germline CDR1 reads ENHRY; CDR2 reads SYGVKD. The V gene end was trimmed by 8 bases and the J gene end by 2 bases; junction bases not matched to a gene: 5. CDR3 length: 14 amino acids. In DNA, the CDR3 is TGTGCCATCTCACGGGACAGTAACACCGGGGAGCTGTTTTTT. Its protein is CAISRDSNTGELFF.